What follows are 18 T cell receptor beta chains derived from one specimen sequenced in a study of T cell therapy after organ transplantation. The time point is: 4-8 weeks after completion of therapy. Their recognized antigens are unknown. Produced via immunoSEQ multiplex PCR; TCRdb's table is partial and in-frame only. This table has a few thousand clones, roughly 70% appearing once. The material sequenced was CD8+ T cells from blood, taken after autologous CMV-specific T cell therapy. The receptor source for this set is a human patient who had received a solid organ transplant and had CMV disease. Some T cells may be graft donor cells.

The table lists this clone with a few counts. The rearrangement links TRBV28 to TRBJ1-2; possible D gene TRBD1, 6 bases. Germline V lookup: CDR1 MDHEN, CDR2 SYDVKM. This CDR3 is built from 13 residues. The V and J ends lost 5 bases and 4 bases respectively, with 11 bases between them. DNA for the CDR3: TGTGCCAGCAGTCCGGCGGACAGCTATGGCTACACCTTC. Residues: CASSPADSYGYTF.

The V and J genes are TRBV5-1 and TRBJ2-5; 7 nucleotides align to TRBD2. V trimming: 0 bases; J trimming: 4 bases; junction bases outside the gene matches: 3. Germline values: CDR1 SGHRS, CDR2 YFSETQ. The length of the CDR3 is 14 residues. CDR3 sequence (DNA): TGCGCCAGCAGCTTGGCCTGGGGGGGAGAGACCCAGTACTTC. This encodes CASSLAWGGETQYF.

This chain links TRBV11-2 with TRBJ2-7, with D unclear. The V gene lost 1 base and the J gene lost 3 bases, with 4 bases spanning the gap. The CDR3 runs to 12 residues. In germline, CDR1 is SGHAT, CDR2 FQNNGV. The CDR3 nucleotides read TGTGCCAGCAGCTTAGTTATCTACGAGCAGTACTTC. It specifies CASSLVIYEQYF.

This clone showed up just a few times. The V call is TRBV19, the J call TRBJ2-7; 9 bases are a match to TRBD1. CDR1 LNHDA and CDR2 SQIVND come from the germline V gene (reference sequence). The CDR3 consists of 14 residues. J lost 3 bases, V lost 5 bases, and 5 bases had no gene match. The CDR3 DNA reads as TGTGCCAGTAGTTTGGGACAGGGTGACTACGAGCAGTACTTC. This codes for CASSLGQGDYEQYF.

The chain carries TRBV19 and TRBJ1-1; D unresolved. The V gene's germline CDR1 is LNHDA and CDR2 SQIVND (reference sequence). CDR3 length: 13 residues. V was pared by 1 base and J by 1 base, with 4 bases between. The CDR3 DNA reads TGTGCCAGTAGTATAGGCAGGAACACTGAAGCTTTCTTT. The encoded protein is CASSIGRNTEAFF.

The chain couples TRBV6-4 to TRBJ2-5, with a weak D call TRBD2 (5 bases). CDR1 is MRHNA, CDR2 SNTAGT, per germline. The CDR3 sequence is 13 residues long. The V and J ends lost 0 bases and 4 bases respectively, with 6 bases between them. The CDR3 nucleotides are TGTGCCAGCAGTGACTCAAGCGGAGAGACCCAGTACTTC. Translating it yields CASSDSSGETQYF.

This chain uses TRBV27 with TRBJ2-4; 7 bases map to TRBD1. The trim removed 5 bases at V and 8 bases at J, leaving 6 bases unmatched. The germline gives CDR1 MNHEY, CDR2 SMNVEV (reference sequence). The CDR3 sequence is 13 residues long. CDR3 residues: CASSAWDRDIQYF. CDR3 nucleotide sequence: TGTGCCAGCAGTGCCTGGGACAGAGACATTCAGTACTTC.

This clone was recorded a few times. This rearrangement joins TRBV27 to TRBJ2-7; TRBD1 aligns across 7 bases. This CDR3 is built from 13 residues. V gave up 3 bases and J gave up 2 bases; unmatched junction bases: 1. The germline CDR1 and CDR2 sequences are MNHEY and SMNVEV (reference sequence). CDR3 sequence (DNA): TGTGCCAGCAGTTTTCAGGGGGCCTACGAGCAGTACTTC. As protein: CASSFQGAYEQYF.

The rearrangement links TRBV28 to TRBJ2-7; weak D call: TRBD1 (6 bases). V shed 6 bases and J shed 7 bases, with 19 bases lying between them. The CDR3 loop spans 14 amino acids. Per germline, CDR1 MDHEN and CDR2 SYDVKM. The CDR3 is CASRDPDSLGEQYF. As DNA, the CDR3 is TGTGCCAGCAGAGACCCGGACAGCTTGGGGGAGCAGTACTTC.

This clone is medium-sized within its sample. The chain has TRBV7-8 and TRBJ2-1; 11 bases are a match to TRBD2. Germline V lookup: CDR1 SGHVS, CDR2 FQNEAQ. This CDR3 is built from 15 residues. V lost 6 bases, J lost 9 bases, and 10 bases stayed unmatched. The CDR3: CASRTGLAGYGEQFF. DNA for the CDR3: TGTGCCAGCAGAACTGGACTAGCGGGTTATGGTGAGCAGTTCTTC.

This clone was seen a few times. In DNA form, the CDR3 reads TGTGCCAGCAGCCAACCGGAAGGCGACACCGGGGAGCTGTTTTTT. Translating gives CASSQPEGDTGELFF. The chain joins TRBV4-2 to TRBJ2-2; D not certain. The ends were cut back, 2 bases at V and 3 bases at J, with 10 bases in the middle. The germline V gene encodes CDR1 LGHNA and CDR2 YNFKEQ. The CDR3 covers 15 residues.

The V call is TRBV29-1, the J call TRBJ2-3; the match to TRBD2 covers 12 bases. The trim removed 5 bases at V and 5 bases at J, leaving 8 bases unmatched. The length of the CDR3 is 15 residues. Per germline, CDR1 SQVTM and CDR2 ANQGSEA. CDR3 amino acids: CSVLPASGRVDTQYF. As DNA, the CDR3 is TGCAGCGTTCTCCCTGCTAGCGGGAGGGTAGATACGCAGTATTTT.

The chain has TRBV15 and TRBJ1-5; 7 positions match TRBD1. CDR1 and CDR2 from the germline V gene are LNHNV and YYDKDF (reference sequence). CDR3 size: 16 residues. The V segment lost 9 bases and the J segment 3 bases; nucleotides outside the gene matches: 14. CDR3 in amino acids: CATRQGWVSSNQPQHF. Here the CDR3 DNA reads TGTGCCACACGACAGGGCTGGGTTTCATCCAATCAGCCCCAGCATTTT.

By frequency in the sample, this clone is medium-sized. The rearrangement uses TRBV28 and TRBJ1-3; a weak D match, TRBD1 (5 bases). CDR3 size: 17 residues. V lost 3 bases and J lost 3, with 18 bases in between. Germline assignment: CDR1 MDHEN and CDR2 SYDVKM. The CDR3 bases are TGTGCCAGCAGTTTTTTAATTGGGGGGAACAGTGGAAACACCATATATTTT. It codes for CASSFLIGGNSGNTIYF.

This clone is labeled as large. This sequence joins TRBV5-1 and TRBJ2-7; TRBD2 matches 14 bases. Germline V gene sequence: CDR1 SGHRS, CDR2 YFSETQ. This CDR3 region has 16 residues. The V and J ends lost 6 bases and 3 bases, in that order; junction bases with no gene match: 8. CDR3: CASKGTSGSLGYEQYF. The DNA of the CDR3 is TGCGCCAGCAAAGGGACTAGCGGGAGTTTGGGCTACGAGCAGTACTTC.

The chain carries TRBV5-1 and TRBJ2-6; D may match TRBD1 or TRBD2 (5 bases each). Germline CDR1 is SGHRS and CDR2 is YFSETQ. With 6 bases removed from V and 0 bases from J, the gap between germline ends came to 19 bases. The CDR3 loop spans 18 amino acids. The CDR3 here is CASKFQEGLHSGANVLTF. The CDR3 bases are TGCGCCAGCAAATTCCAAGAGGGGCTACACTCTGGGGCCAACGTCCTGACTTTC. Filled out from reference TRBV5-1 and TRBJ2-6, the complete variable domain reads KAGVTQTPRYLIKTRGQQVTLSCSPISGHRSVSWYQQTPGQGLQFLFEYFSETQRNKGNFPGRFSGRQFSNSRSEMNVSTLELGDSALYLCASKFQEGLHSGANVLTFGAGSRLTVL.

V usage is TRBV19 and J usage is TRBJ1-1; no clear D. Deletions cut 6 bases from V and 4 bases from J, with 12 bases between. The germline CDR1 and CDR2 sequences are LNHDA and SQIVND (reference sequence). CDR3 size: 13 residues. The CDR3 region has the DNA TGTGCCAGTAGCCTTCGGGTGGGCACTGAAGCTTTCTTT. As protein: CASSLRVGTEAFF.

The chain has TRBV9 and TRBJ2-2; the D is unclear. Trimming left V 4 bases short and J 0 bases short, with 10 bases between. CDR1 is SGDLS, CDR2 YYNGEE, per germline. The CDR3 sequence is 15 residues long. The CDR3 spells CASSPDLTNTGELFF. The CDR3 nucleotides are TGTGCCAGCAGCCCCGACTTAACGAACACCGGGGAGCTGTTTTTT.